The rows below give T cell receptor beta chains drawn from one sample of a study of blood T cell dynamics during melanoma immunotherapy. Sequencing used immunoSEQ multiplex PCR; TCRdb keeps in-frame clones, though not all of them. The sample lists over 5,500 clones, around three quarters occurring once. The sequencing used blood, collected from a patient treated with checkpoint blockade. The receptor source for this set is a human donor with melanoma. Both conserved end residues are part of each CDR3. D genes are given only for firm matches. A row's size may be missing; if present it is once, few, many or a size class.

abundance: once
v_gene: TRBV2
d_gene: TRBD1
j_gene: TRBJ2-7
CDR3aa: CASSRQGWHEQYF
CDR3nt: TGTGCCAGCAGTCGACAGGGTTGGCACGAGCAGTACTTC

abundance: .
v_gene: TRBV5-6
d_gene: TRBD1
j_gene: TRBJ2-1
CDR3aa: CASSLGDRGYNEQFF
CDR3nt: TGTGCCAGCAGCTTGGGGGACAGGGGATACAATGAGCAGTTCTTC

abundance: .
v_gene: TRBV5-1
d_gene: TRBD1
j_gene: TRBJ1-2
CDR3aa: CASSLRTGANYGYTF
CDR3nt: TGCGCCAGCAGCCTCAGGACAGGGGCAAACTATGGCTACACCTTC

abundance: .
v_gene: TRBV25-1
d_gene: .
j_gene: TRBJ1-1
CDR3aa: CASIEGSTEAFF
CDR3nt: TGTGCCAGCATAGAAGGGAGCACTGAAGCTTTCTTT

abundance: few
v_gene: TRBV11-2
d_gene: .
j_gene: TRBJ1-6
CDR3aa: CASSAGGGSPLHF
CDR3nt: TGTGCCAGCAGCGCAGGAGGGGGGTCACCCCTCCACTTT

abundance: .
v_gene: TRBV18
d_gene: .
j_gene: TRBJ1-1
CDR3aa: CASSPYDYTEAFF
CDR3nt: TGTGCCAGCTCACCGTACGATTACACTGAAGCTTTCTTT

abundance: .
v_gene: TRBV6-5
d_gene: .
j_gene: TRBJ2-7
CDR3aa: CASSYSGVPTYEQYF
CDR3nt: TGTGCCAGCAGTTACTCAGGGGTACCCACCTACGAGCAGTACTTC

abundance: few
v_gene: TRBV6-1
d_gene: .
j_gene: TRBJ2-7
CDR3aa: CATRTLDRSPYEQYF
CDR3nt: TGTGCCACCCGAACCCTTGACAGATCACCGTACGAGCAGTACTTC

abundance: .
v_gene: TRBV4-1
d_gene: TRBD1
j_gene: TRBJ2-4
CDR3aa: CASSQVQGFGDIQYF
CDR3nt: TGCGCCAGCAGCCAAGTACAGGGGTTTGGGGACATTCAGTACTTC

abundance: .
v_gene: TRBV5-3
d_gene: .
j_gene: TRBJ1-4
CDR3aa: CARIPGENRANEKLFF
CDR3nt: TGTGCCAGAATTCCAGGGGAAAATCGGGCTAATGAAAAACTGTTTTTT

abundance: few
v_gene: TRBV27
d_gene: .
j_gene: TRBJ2-6
CDR3aa: CASRGLGANVLTF
CDR3nt: TGTGCCAGCAGGGGGCTTGGGGCCAACGTCCTGACTTTC

abundance: .
v_gene: TRBV7-9
d_gene: .
j_gene: TRBJ1-4
CDR3aa: CASSLGVSNEKLFF
CDR3nt: TGTGCCAGCAGCTTAGGTGTGAGTAATGAAAAACTGTTTTTT

abundance: few
v_gene: TRBV7-3
d_gene: .
j_gene: TRBJ1-2
CDR3aa: CASSSLWGYTF
CDR3nt: TGTGCCAGCAGCTCCCTTTGGGGCTACACCTTC

abundance: .
v_gene: TRBV2
d_gene: .
j_gene: TRBJ2-1
CDR3aa: CASSDWTITDEQFF
CDR3nt: TGTGCCAGCAGTGATTGGACAATAACGGATGAGCAGTTCTTC

abundance: .
v_gene: TRBV10-2
d_gene: .
j_gene: TRBJ1-6
CDR3aa: CASSEWGVSPLHF
CDR3nt: TGCGCCAGCAGTGAGTGGGGAGTTTCACCCCTCCACTTT

abundance: .
v_gene: TRBV12-5
d_gene: .
j_gene: TRBJ2-3
CDR3aa: CASRGLRGADTQYF
CDR3nt: TGTGCGTCCCGCGGGCTGAGGGGTGCAGATACGCAGTATTTT

abundance: .
v_gene: TRBV7-9
d_gene: TRBD2
j_gene: TRBJ2-1
CDR3aa: CASSFGASASGSNEQFF
CDR3nt: TGTGCCAGCAGCTTTGGAGCCTCGGCTAGCGGGAGTAATGAGCAGTTCTTC

abundance: few
v_gene: TRBV2
d_gene: .
j_gene: TRBJ1-4
CDR3aa: CASAPRGTDREKLFF
CDR3nt: TGTGCCAGCGCGCCTAGGGGGACGGACCGTGAAAAACTGTTTTTT

abundance: .
v_gene: TRBV18
d_gene: TRBD2
j_gene: TRBJ2-1
CDR3aa: CASSPPGLGANEQFF
CDR3nt: TGTGCCAGCTCACCCCCGGGACTAGGGGCTAATGAGCAGTTCTTC

abundance: .
v_gene: TRBV4-1
d_gene: .
j_gene: TRBJ2-1
CDR3aa: CASSPFGVPSYNEQFF
CDR3nt: TGCGCCAGCAGCCCCTTTGGTGTTCCCTCCTACAATGAGCAGTTCTTC